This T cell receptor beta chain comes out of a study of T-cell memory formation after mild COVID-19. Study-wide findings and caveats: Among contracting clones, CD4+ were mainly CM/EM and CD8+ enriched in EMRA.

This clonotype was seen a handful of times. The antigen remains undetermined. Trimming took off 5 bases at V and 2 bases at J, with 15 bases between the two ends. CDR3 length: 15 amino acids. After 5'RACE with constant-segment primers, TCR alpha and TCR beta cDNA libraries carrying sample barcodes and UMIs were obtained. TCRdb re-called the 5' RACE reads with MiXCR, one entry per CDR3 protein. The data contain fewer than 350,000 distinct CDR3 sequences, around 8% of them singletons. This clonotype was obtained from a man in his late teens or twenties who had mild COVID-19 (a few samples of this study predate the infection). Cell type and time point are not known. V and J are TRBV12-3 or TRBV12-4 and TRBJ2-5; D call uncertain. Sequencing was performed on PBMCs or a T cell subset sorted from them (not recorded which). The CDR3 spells CASSPDSGRQETQYF. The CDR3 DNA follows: TGTGCCAGCAGTCCAGACTCCGGCAGACAAGAGACCCAGTACTTC.